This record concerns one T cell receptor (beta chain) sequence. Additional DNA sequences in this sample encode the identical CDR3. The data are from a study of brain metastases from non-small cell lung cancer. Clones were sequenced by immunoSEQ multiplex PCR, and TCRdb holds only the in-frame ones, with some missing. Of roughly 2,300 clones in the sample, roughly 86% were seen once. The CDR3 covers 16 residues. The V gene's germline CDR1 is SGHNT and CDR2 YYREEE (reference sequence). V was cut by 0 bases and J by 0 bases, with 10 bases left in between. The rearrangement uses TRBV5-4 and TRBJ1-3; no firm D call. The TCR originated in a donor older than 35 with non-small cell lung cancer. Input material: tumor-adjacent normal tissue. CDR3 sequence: CASSLEADPSGNTIYF. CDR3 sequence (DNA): TGTGCCAGCAGCTTGGAGGCAGATCCCTCTGGAAACACCATATATTTT.